The clone carrying this TCR beta chain appeared many times. Its specificity is unknown. These data are taken from a study of read filtering for tumor transcriptome and immune sequencing. In the study overall: Mean patient age was roughly 66 years, range about 45 to 85; 17 male, more than 11 female. Revised staging placed roughly 8 patients in R-ISS I, some 17 in II, 6 or 7 in III.

The library was built from around 400 ng RNA with molecular barcoded adaptors for alpha/delta and beta/gamma chains. TCRdb re-called the reads with MiXCR, one entry per CDR3 protein. In the table there are 100,000 to 150,000 distinct CDR3 sequences, less than 15% of which are singletons. Study-wide results and limits: IR-seq captured clonotypes deeper and more reliably than RNA-seq. This fraction held mixed bone marrow immune cells after CD138-negative sorting.

The source of this sequence is a donor at least 40 years old with multiple myeloma. Input material: a population of CD138-negative cells sorted from bone marrow.

This CDR3 is CATSSSRASNQPQHF. The CDR3 nucleotides are TGTGCCACCAGCTCCAGCAGGGCTAGCAATCAGCCCCAGCATTTT. This chain links TRBV15 with TRBJ1-5; TRBD1 is a possible D gene (5 bases). The germline CDR1 and CDR2 sequences are LNHNV and YYDKDF (reference sequence). The CDR3 is 15 residues long. The germline V and J ends were trimmed by 5 bases and 0 bases, with 11 bases remaining between them. The whole variable domain, remainder taken from reference TRBV15 and TRBJ1-5, is DAMVIQNPRYQVTQFGKPVTLSCSQTLNHNVMYWYQQKSSQAPKLLFHYYDKDFNNEADTPDNFQSRRPNTSFCFLDIRSPGLGDTAMYLCATSSSRASNQPQHFGDGTRLSIL.